This T cell receptor beta chain is drawn from a study of shared clonotypes between healthy human individuals. Whole-study results and caveats: Non-shared clonotypes displayed generation probabilities falling below those of clonotypes present in all four donors.

Here immunoSEQ multiplex PCR was the method, and the copy in TCRdb shows in-frame clones only, minus some. The sample has over 950,000 clones, roughly 77% seen once; the top ten hold approximately 0.95%. Regarding this clone: Its specificity is unknown.

The CDR3 contains 15 residues. V lost 8 bases, J lost 0 bases, and 13 bases lay in between. In germline, CDR1 is LNHDA, CDR2 SQIVND (reference sequence). The material sequenced was memory CD4+ T cells from PBMCs. The subset here: CD45RA-negative fraction. The chain recombines TRBV19 with TRBJ1-4; D not certain. The TCR comes from a man between 18 and 29 years old in good health. Some clones in this sample may be carry-over from other donors' samples. The chain's CDR3 is CASGGGDATNEKLFF. CDR3 bases: TGTGCCAGTGGCGGAGGAGATGCAACTAATGAAAAACTGTTTTTT.